The clone carrying this T cell receptor (beta chain) was detected only a few times. Its antigen remains unknown. TCRdb redid the calling of the RT-PCR reads with MiXCR, one entry per CDR3 protein. The table lists around 760,000 distinct CDR3 sequences, about 15% of them singletons, with 5.5% to 7% in the top ten. V lost 3 bases and J lost 5, with 20 bases in between. Germline lookup yields CDR1 SGHRS and CDR2 YFSETQ. The CDR3 is 17 residues long. This sample was taken from a study of response to subunit inactivated influenza vaccine. Study-level points and caveats: Authors suggested that a seasonal influenza vaccination recruits few new T cells each time.

V is TRBV5-1 and J is TRBJ1-4, with a possible D match to TRBD1 (5 bases). This specimen was PBMCs from blood, taken around 14 days before vaccination. The TCR comes from a middle-aged man who received an inactivated influenza vaccine. As DNA, the CDR3 is TGCGCCAGCAGCTCTAAAGGTGTTGGGACGATAAATGAAAAACTGTTTTTT. It yields the protein CASSSKGVGTINEKLFF.